The 13 T cell receptor beta chains in this list originate from one sample, sequenced in a study of T cells after yellow fever vaccination. TCRdb processed the 5' RACE reads anew with MiXCR; each CDR3 protein has one entry. The data contain about 45,000 distinct CDR3 sequences, about 6.8% of them seen just once; the ten biggest clones take up approximately 15%. The sample in question was CD8+ T cells not binding an NS4B(214-222) dextramer, sorted from PBMCs, obtained 45 days after the yellow fever booster vaccination. The receptors originated from a man aged 25-40 years who received the YFV17D yellow fever vaccine.

V usage is TRBV7-9 and J usage is TRBJ2-7; D may match TRBD1 or TRBD2 (5 bases each). Trimming cost V 5 bases and J 1 base, with 15 bases left between them. The CDR3 runs 15 residues. Germline CDR1 SEHNR, CDR2 FQNEAQ (reference sequence). The CDR3 DNA reads TGTGCCAGCAGCGGGGCGGTACTAGTATCCTACGAGCAGTACTTC. Translated: CASSGAVLVSYEQYF.

This clonotype was recorded at least ten times. The rearrangement uses TRBV6-2 or TRBV6-3 and TRBJ2-1; the match to TRBD2 covers 7 bases. The CDR3 covers 16 residues. CDR1 is MNHEY and CDR2 is SVGEGT in the germline V gene. V lost 2 bases to trimming and J lost 0 bases; unmatched junction nucleotides: 4. CDR3: CASSYVAGDSYNEQFF. CDR3 nucleotide sequence: TGTGCCAGCAGTTACGTCGCGGGAGACTCCTACAATGAGCAGTTCTTC.

This clonotype was observed many times. The V and J genes are TRBV7-9 and TRBJ2-1; D call uncertain. This CDR3 has 13 amino acids. Trimming shortened V by 1 base and J by 6 bases, and 7 bases separated the two germline ends. CDR1 and CDR2 from the germline V gene are SEHNR and FQNEAQ (reference sequence). The CDR3 region is CASSLVSPNEQFF. The CDR3 bases are TGTGCCAGCAGCTTAGTTTCCCCCAATGAGCAGTTCTTC.

This clonotype came up many times. The chain combines TRBV28 with TRBJ2-5, with D perhaps matching TRBD2 (6 bases). The CDR3 runs to 14 residues. From germline, CDR1 is MDHEN and CDR2 SYDVKM. V was clipped by 1 base and J by 2 bases, with 8 bases between them. The CDR3 region is CASSLLGGQETQYF. The DNA of the CDR3 is TGTGCCAGCAGTTTATTGGGGGGACAAGAGACCCAGTACTTC.

This clonotype occurred a few times. The V call is TRBV12-3 or TRBV12-4, the J call TRBJ1-4; D not resolved. The V gene lost 4 bases and the J gene lost 5 bases, with 17 bases spanning the gap. The CDR3 totals 16 residues. In DNA, the CDR3 is TGTGCCAGCAGTTCTTTGGGAGGACCGATGAATGAAAAACTGTTTTTT. This encodes CASSSLGGPMNEKLFF.

This clonotype showed up many times. The V call is TRBV12-3 or TRBV12-4, the J call TRBJ2-1, with 7 bases matching TRBD1. This CDR3 is 12 amino acids long. The J segment lost 9 bases and the V segment lost 6 bases, leaving 5 bases of the junction unmatched. The CDR3 DNA is TGTGCCAGCAGCCGACAGGGATTTGAGCAGTTCTTC. Translated, it gives CASSRQGFEQFF.

In its sample, this clonotype was seen a few times. The V call is TRBV2, the J call TRBJ2-7; the D gene is possibly TRBD2 (6 bases). Deletions cut 0 bases from V and 2 bases from J, with 14 bases between. Germline CDR1 is SNHLY and CDR2 is FYNNEI. This CDR3 comprises 16 residues. CDR3 sequence (DNA): TGTGCCAGCAGTGAAGCGTTAGCGGAAACCACCTACGAGCAGTACTTC. This encodes CASSEALAETTYEQYF. Together with reference TRBV2 and TRBJ2-7, the CDR3 gives the full variable domain: EPEVTQTPSHQVTQMGQEVILRCVPISNHLYFYWYRQILGQKVEFLVSFYNNEISEKSEIFDDQFSVERPDGSNFTLKIRSTKLEDSAMYFCASSEALAETTYEQYFGPGTRLTVT.

This clonotype came up many times. The chain links TRBV7-8 to TRBJ2-3; TRBD1 matches at 10 bases. The germline V gene has CDR1 SGHVS and CDR2 FQNEAQ. The J segment lost 4 bases and the V segment lost 5 bases, leaving 3 bases of the junction unmatched. This CDR3 is built from 14 residues. Here the CDR3 DNA reads TGTGCCAGCAGCCGACAGGGGGCGTCAGATACGCAGTATTTT. Its protein product is CASSRQGASDTQYF. Filled out from reference TRBV7-8 and TRBJ2-3, the complete variable domain reads GAGVSQSPRYKVAKRGQDVALRCDPISGHVSLFWYQQALGQGPEFLTYFQNEAQLDKSGLPSDRFFAERPEGSVSTLKIQRTQQEDSAVYLCASSRQGASDTQYFGPGTRLTVL.

This clonotype showed up many times. V is TRBV14 and J is TRBJ2-2, with D possibly matching TRBD2 (5 bases). V was pared by 0 bases and J by 5 bases, with 16 bases between. Germline V gene lookup returns CDR1 SGHDN and CDR2 FVKESK. The CDR3 runs to 17 residues. This CDR3 is CASSQDSWGDLTGELFF. In nucleotides, the CDR3 is TGTGCCAGCAGCCAAGATTCTTGGGGAGATCTTACCGGGGAGCTGTTTTTT. Complete variable domain (other parts from reference TRBV14 and TRBJ2-2): EAGVTQFPSHSVIEKGQTVTLRCDPISGHDNLYWYRRVMGKEIKFLLHFVKESKQDESGMPNNRFLAERTGGTYSTLKVQPAELEDSGVYFCASSQDSWGDLTGELFFGEGSRLTVL.

Of note for this clonotype: A much larger clone lies one base from this, so it may be a read error. The chain recombines TRBV7-2 with TRBJ2-4; D may be TRBD2 (6 bases). This CDR3 has 16 amino acids. The germline V gene encodes CDR1 SGHTA and CDR2 FQGNSA. The chain's CDR3 is CVSSSGSYLAKNIQYF. CDR3 DNA: TGTGTCAGCAGCTCCGGGAGTTACCTAGCCAAAAACATTCAGTACTTC.

This clonotype has more than one count but fewer than ten. This chain uses TRBV5-1 with TRBJ2-4, with TRBD2 matching over 8 bases. CDR3 length: 16 amino acids. Germline loops: CDR1 SGHRS, CDR2 YFSETQ. The V and J ends lost 3 bases and 1 base, in that order; junction bases with no gene match: 6. CDR3 nucleotide sequence: TGCGCCAGCAGCTACGGACTAGCTGAGGCCAAAAACATTCAGTACTTC. It encodes CASSYGLAEAKNIQYF.

The sample holds a few counts of this clonotype. A much larger clone sits a single nucleotide away, making a read error possible. The CDR3 DNA reads as TGTGCCAGCAGAAACCACGGGGCGGCGTACACCGGGGAGCTGTTTTTT. Translated: CASRNHGAAYTGELFF. The chain combines TRBV12-3 or TRBV12-4 with TRBJ2-2; D assignment may be TRBD1 or TRBD2 (5 bases each). This CDR3 has 16 amino acids. V shed 6 bases and J shed 3 bases, with 17 bases lying between them.

There are many counts of this clonotype. The chain combines TRBV7-2 with TRBJ2-1; D gene ambiguous. The germline V gene has CDR1 SGHTA and CDR2 FQGNSA. The CDR3 has 16 amino acids. With 2 bases removed from V and 8 bases from J, the gap between germline ends came to 19 bases. The CDR3 loop is CASSLQPSHTVYEQFF. The CDR3 region has the DNA TGTGCCAGCAGCTTACAACCCTCTCATACTGTCTATGAGCAGTTCTTC.